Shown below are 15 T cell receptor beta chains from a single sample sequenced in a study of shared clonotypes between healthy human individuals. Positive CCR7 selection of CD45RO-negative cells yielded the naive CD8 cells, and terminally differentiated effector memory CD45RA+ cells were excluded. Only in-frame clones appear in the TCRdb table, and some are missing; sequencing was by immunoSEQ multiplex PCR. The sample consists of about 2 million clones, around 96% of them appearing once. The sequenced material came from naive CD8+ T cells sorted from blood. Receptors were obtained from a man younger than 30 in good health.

Written as DNA, the CDR3 is TGTGCCAGCAGTTTATCGCCAGGGTCCTACGAGCAGTACTTC. It specifies CASSLSPGSYEQYF. The chain couples TRBV28 to TRBJ2-7, with TRBD1 as a possible D gene (5 bases). Trimming cost V 1 base and J 1 base, with 8 bases left between them. This CDR3 has 14 residues. Germline loops: CDR1 MDHEN, CDR2 SYDVKM.

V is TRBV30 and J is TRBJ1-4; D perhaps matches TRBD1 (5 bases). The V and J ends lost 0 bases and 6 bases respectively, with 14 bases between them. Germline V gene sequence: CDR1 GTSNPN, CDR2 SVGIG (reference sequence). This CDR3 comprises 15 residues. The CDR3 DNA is TGTGCCTGGAGTGTCTTAGGTGGGGGGGATGAAAAACTGTTTTTT. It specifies CAWSVLGGGDEKLFF.

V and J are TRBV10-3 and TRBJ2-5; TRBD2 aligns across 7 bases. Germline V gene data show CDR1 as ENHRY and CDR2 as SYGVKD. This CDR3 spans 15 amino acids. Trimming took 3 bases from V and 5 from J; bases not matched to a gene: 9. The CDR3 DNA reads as TGTGCCATCAGTGAAGGAGGGAGGGCCGGGGAGACCCAGTACTTC. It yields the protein CAISEGGRAGETQYF.

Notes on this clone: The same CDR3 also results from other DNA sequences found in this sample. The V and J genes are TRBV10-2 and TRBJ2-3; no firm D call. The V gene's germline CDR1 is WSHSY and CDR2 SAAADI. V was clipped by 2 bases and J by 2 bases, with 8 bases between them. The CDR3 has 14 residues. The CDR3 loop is CASSEGDSTDTQYF. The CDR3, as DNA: TGCGCCAGCAGTGAGGGAGACTCCACAGATACGCAGTATTTT.

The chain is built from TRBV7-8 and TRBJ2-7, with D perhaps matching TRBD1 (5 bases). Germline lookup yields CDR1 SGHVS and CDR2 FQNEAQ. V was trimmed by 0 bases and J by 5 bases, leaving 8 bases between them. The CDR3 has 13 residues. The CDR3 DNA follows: TGTGCCAGCAGCTTAGCCAGGGTGAACGAGCAGTACTTC. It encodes CASSLARVNEQYF. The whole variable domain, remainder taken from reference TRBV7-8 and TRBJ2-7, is GAGVSQSPRYKVAKRGQDVALRCDPISGHVSLFWYQQALGQGPEFLTYFQNEAQLDKSGLPSDRFFAERPEGSVSTLKIQRTQQEDSAVYLCASSLARVNEQYFGPGTRLTVT.

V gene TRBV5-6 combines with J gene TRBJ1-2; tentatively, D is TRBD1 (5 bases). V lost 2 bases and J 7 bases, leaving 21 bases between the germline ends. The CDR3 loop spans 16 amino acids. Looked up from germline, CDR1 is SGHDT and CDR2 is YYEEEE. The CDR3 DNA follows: TGTGCCAGCAGCTTTAAGGGGAACATCGAGTTGGGTGGCTACACCTTC. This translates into CASSFKGNIELGGYTF. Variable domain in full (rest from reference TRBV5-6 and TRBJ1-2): DAGVTQSPTHLIKTRGQQVTLRCSPKSGHDTVSWYQQALGQGPQFIFQYYEEEERQRGNFPDRFSGHQFPNYSSELNVNALLLGDSALYLCASSFKGNIELGGYTFGSGTRLTVV.

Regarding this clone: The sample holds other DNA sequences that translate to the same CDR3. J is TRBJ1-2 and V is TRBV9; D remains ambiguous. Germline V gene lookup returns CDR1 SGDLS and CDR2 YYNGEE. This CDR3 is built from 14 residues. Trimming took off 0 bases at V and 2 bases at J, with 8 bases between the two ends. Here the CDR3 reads CASSVGGGNYGYTF. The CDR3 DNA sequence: TGTGCCAGCAGCGTAGGAGGAGGGAACTATGGCTACACCTTC.

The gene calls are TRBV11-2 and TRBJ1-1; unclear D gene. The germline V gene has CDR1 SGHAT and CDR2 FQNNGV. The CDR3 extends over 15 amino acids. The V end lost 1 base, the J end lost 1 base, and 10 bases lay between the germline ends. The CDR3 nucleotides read TGTGCCAGCAGCTTAGTGGCAGAAGGGAACACTGAAGCTTTCTTT. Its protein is CASSLVAEGNTEAFF.

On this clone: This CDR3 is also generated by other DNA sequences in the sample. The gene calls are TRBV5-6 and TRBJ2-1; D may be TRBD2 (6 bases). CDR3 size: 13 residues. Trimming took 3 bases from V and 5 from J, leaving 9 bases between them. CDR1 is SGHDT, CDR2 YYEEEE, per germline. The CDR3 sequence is CASSWGLNNEQFF. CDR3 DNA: TGTGCCAGCAGCTGGGGACTGAACAATGAGCAGTTCTTC.

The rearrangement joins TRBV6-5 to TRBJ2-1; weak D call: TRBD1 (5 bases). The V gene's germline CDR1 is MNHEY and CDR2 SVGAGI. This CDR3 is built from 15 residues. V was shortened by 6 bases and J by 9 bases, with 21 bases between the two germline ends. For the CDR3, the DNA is TGTGCCAGCAGCTATGAAGATAGGGGAATGAGTGAGCAGTTCTTC. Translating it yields CASSYEDRGMSEQFF.

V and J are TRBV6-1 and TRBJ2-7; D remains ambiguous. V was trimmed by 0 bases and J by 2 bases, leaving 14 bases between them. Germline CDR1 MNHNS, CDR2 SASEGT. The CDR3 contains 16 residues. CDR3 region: CASSEAAANPAYEQYF. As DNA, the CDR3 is TGTGCCAGCAGTGAAGCAGCAGCCAACCCGGCCTACGAGCAGTACTTC.

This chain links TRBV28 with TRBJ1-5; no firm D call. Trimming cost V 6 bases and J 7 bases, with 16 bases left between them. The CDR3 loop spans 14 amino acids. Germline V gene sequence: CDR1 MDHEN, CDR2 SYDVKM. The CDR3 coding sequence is TGTGCCAGCAGGTGGACGGCAGTGGGGCAGCCCCAGCATTTT. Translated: CASRWTAVGQPQHF.

Here the CDR3 DNA reads TGTGCCACCAGCAACCGGAGGAATCAGCCCCAGCATTTT. Protein: CATSNRRNQPQHF. The chain links TRBV15 to TRBJ1-5; unclear D gene. V lost 4 bases to trimming and J lost 4 bases, with 8 bases between them. CDR1 is LNHNV and CDR2 is YYDKDF in the germline V gene (reference sequence). The CDR3 length is 13 residues.

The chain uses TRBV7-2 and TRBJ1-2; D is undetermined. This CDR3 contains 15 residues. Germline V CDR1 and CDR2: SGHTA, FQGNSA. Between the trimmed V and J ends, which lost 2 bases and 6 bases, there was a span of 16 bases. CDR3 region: CASSLTPGGGNGYTF. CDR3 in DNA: TGTGCCAGCAGCTTAACCCCAGGTGGTGGGAATGGCTACACCTTC.

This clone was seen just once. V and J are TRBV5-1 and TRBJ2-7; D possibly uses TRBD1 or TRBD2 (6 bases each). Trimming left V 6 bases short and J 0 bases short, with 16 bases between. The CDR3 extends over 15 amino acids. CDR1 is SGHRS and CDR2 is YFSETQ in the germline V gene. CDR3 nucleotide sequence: TGCGCCAGCAATGGGTACGGGGGCAGCTCCTACGAGCAGTACTTC. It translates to CASNGYGGSSYEQYF.